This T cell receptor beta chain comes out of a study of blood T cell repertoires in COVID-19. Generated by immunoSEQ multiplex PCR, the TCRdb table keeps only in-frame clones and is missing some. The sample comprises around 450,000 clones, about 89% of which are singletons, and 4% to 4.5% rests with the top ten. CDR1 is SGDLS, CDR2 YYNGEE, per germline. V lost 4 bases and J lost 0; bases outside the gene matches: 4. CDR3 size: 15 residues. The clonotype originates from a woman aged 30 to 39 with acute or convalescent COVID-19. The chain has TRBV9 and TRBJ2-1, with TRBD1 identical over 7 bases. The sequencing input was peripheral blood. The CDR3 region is CASSIRQGSYNEQFF. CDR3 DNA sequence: TGTGCCAGCAGCATTCGACAGGGCTCCTACAATGAGCAGTTCTTC.